Below, 10 T cell receptor beta chains from the same sample are listed, as sequenced in a study of shared clonotypes between healthy human individuals (dated by TCRdb to 2019 to 2021). Library creation used the immunoSEQ multiplex PCR assay. TCRdb stores this immuneACCESS table with in-frame sequences only. Part of the clones is absent; in the studies checked, under half of the shortfall reflects unresolved V genes, and no reason is known for the rest. The sample table records roughly 590,000 clones; nearly 97% of these occur just once. Together, the top ten hold over 0.09% of the sample. CD8 naive samples were obtained by positive selection for CCR7 among CD45RO-negative cells, yielding a CD45RA+CCR7+ population from which TemRA cells were excluded. Material: naive CD8+ T cells sorted from blood. Taken with the paper, the label for cell subset or site translates to: CD45RA+CCR7+. Receptor source: a woman aged 25-40 years in good health.

V usage is TRBV13 and J usage is TRBJ1-3, with D possibly TRBD1 on 6 matching bases. There are 16 residues in the CDR3. CDR1 is PRHDT and CDR2 is FYEKMQ in the germline V gene (reference sequence). The ends were cut back, 1 base at V and 4 bases at J, with 14 bases in the middle. For the CDR3, the DNA is TGTGCCAGCAGCTTAGCCCCTACAGGGTCGGGAAACACCATATATTTT. Protein: CASSLAPTGSGNTIYF.

This clone was seen a single time. The chain links TRBV11-2 to TRBJ2-7; 11 bases align to TRBD2. Germline trimming cut 6 bases from V and 5 bases from J; bases unmatched to any gene: 9. Looked up from germline, CDR1 is SGHAT and CDR2 is FQNNGV. The length of the CDR3 is 15 residues. The DNA of the CDR3 is TGTGCCAGCAGGACGGGGACTAGCGGCGGGGACGAGCAGTACTTC. Translated, it gives CASRTGTSGGDEQYF.

The rearrangement joins TRBV5-4 to TRBJ1-2, with D hard to call. The CDR3 contains 16 residues. Germline V gene data show CDR1 as SGHNT and CDR2 as YYREEE (reference sequence). Trimming cost V 4 bases and J 0 bases, with 16 bases left between them. CDR3 in DNA: TGTGCCAGCAGCCAACTCTTGGGCGTTGCTAACTATGGCTACACCTTC. Its translation: CASSQLLGVANYGYTF. The full variable domain, its missing parts supplied by reference TRBV5-4 and TRBJ1-2, is ETGVTQSPTHLIKTRGQQVTLRCSSQSGHNTVSWYQQALGQGPQFIFQYYREEENGRGNFPPRFSGLQFPNYSSELNVNALELDDSALYLCASSQLLGVANYGYTFGSGTRLTVV.

The rearrangement joins TRBV7-8 to TRBJ2-1; 13 bases fit TRBD2. Germline V gene sequence: CDR1 SGHVS, CDR2 FQNEAQ. The CDR3 extends over 15 amino acids. V gave up 5 bases and J gave up 6 bases; unmatched junction bases: 4. Written as DNA, the CDR3 is TGTGCCAGCAGCCAGGGACTAGCGGGGCCCAATGAGCAGTTCTTC. Amino acid sequence: CASSQGLAGPNEQFF.

The rearrangement joins TRBV18 to TRBJ2-7, with 8 bases that match TRBD2. This CDR3 has 14 residues. Trimming removed 3 bases from V and 3 bases from J; junction bases left unmatched: 4. Germline CDR1 is KGHSH and CDR2 is LQKENI. CDR3 loop: CASSPERENYEQYF. As DNA, the CDR3 is TGTGCCAGCTCACCGGAGCGGGAGAACTACGAGCAGTACTTC.

The chain joins TRBV6-1 to TRBJ1-5; TRBD1 matches at 7 bases. The CDR3 covers 14 residues. Germline trimming cut 5 bases from V and 5 bases from J; bases unmatched to any gene: 6. Looked up from germline, CDR1 is MNHNS and CDR2 is SASEGT. The CDR3 reads CASSTDRDYQPQHF. Here the CDR3 DNA reads TGTGCCAGCAGTACTGACAGGGATTATCAGCCCCAGCATTTT.

The rearrangement links TRBV15 to TRBJ2-7, with 7 bases identical to TRBD1. Per germline, CDR1 LNHNV and CDR2 YYDKDF (reference sequence). CDR3 size: 14 residues. The trim removed 5 bases at V and 2 bases at J, leaving 6 bases unmatched. The CDR3 is CATSETGAAYEQYF. As DNA, the CDR3 is TGTGCCACCAGCGAAACAGGGGCCGCCTACGAGCAGTACTTC.

CDR3 residues: CASRRTLNYEQYF. In DNA, the CDR3 is TGTGCCAGTAGGAGGACTTTAAACTACGAGCAGTACTTC. The rearrangement links TRBV19 to TRBJ2-7; a weak D match, TRBD2 (5 bases). This CDR3 is 13 amino acids long. Germline V lookup: CDR1 LNHDA, CDR2 SQIVND (reference sequence). Between the trimmed V and J ends, which lost 6 bases and 3 bases, there was a span of 12 bases.

This rearrangement joins TRBV10-1 to TRBJ2-3; 8 bases line up with TRBD1. The CDR3 runs 15 residues. J gave up 1 base and V 4 bases, and 4 bases lay outside the gene matches. Germline V CDR1 and CDR2: WNHNN, SYGVQD (reference sequence). The CDR3 region has the DNA TGCGCCAGCAGTGGCGGACAGGGAGGCACAGATACGCAGTATTTT. Protein product: CASSGGQGGTDTQYF.

The chain combines TRBV27 with TRBJ1-4, with TRBD1 matching 7 bases. Germline V CDR1 and CDR2: MNHEY, SMNVEV (reference sequence). The CDR3 loop spans 14 amino acids. The V and J ends lost 6 bases and 6 bases, in that order; junction bases with no gene match: 7. Here the CDR3 reads CASSVVGGDEKLFF. DNA for the CDR3: TGTGCCAGCAGCGTCGTAGGGGGCGATGAAAAACTGTTTTTT.